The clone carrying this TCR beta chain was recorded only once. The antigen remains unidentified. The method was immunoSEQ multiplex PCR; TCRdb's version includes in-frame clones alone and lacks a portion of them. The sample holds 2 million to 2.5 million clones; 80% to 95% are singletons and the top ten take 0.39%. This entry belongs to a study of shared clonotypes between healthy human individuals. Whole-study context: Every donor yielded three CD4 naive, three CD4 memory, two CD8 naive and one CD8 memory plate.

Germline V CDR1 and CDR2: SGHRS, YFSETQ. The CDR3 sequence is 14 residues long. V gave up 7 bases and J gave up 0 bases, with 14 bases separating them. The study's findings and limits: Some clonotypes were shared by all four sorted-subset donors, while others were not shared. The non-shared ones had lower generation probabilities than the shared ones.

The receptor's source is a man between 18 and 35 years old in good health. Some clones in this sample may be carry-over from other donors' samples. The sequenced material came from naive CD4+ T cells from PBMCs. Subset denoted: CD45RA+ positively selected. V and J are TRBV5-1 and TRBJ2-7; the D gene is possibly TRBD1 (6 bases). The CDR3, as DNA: TGCGCCAGCGCCCGGGACACCTTCTCCTACGAGCAGTACTTC. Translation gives CASARDTFSYEQYF.